Described below is a single T cell receptor beta chain sequence and its context. This clone was observed a few times. Its antigen is still unknown. Base-call qualities are not available, and no considerably larger clone is one nucleotide away. Other DNA sequences from this sample encode an identical CDR3 as well. Library preparation used the immunoSEQ multiplex PCR assay. TCRdb limited this immuneACCESS table to in-frame rearrangements with V and J called. A share of clones is missing; checked studies link under half to unresolved V genes, and the rest is unexplained. The sample table contains 120,000 or so clones; only one count was recorded for about 90% of them. The leading ten clones occupy 1.5% to 2% of the sample. The data originate from a study of control samples from healthy donors and cancer patients (dated by TCRdb to about 2020). Sequences SGHRS (CDR1) and YFSETQ (CDR2) are obtained from the germline V gene. The CDR3 starts with the cysteine, ends with the phenylalanine, and has 15 residues. This entry keeps only the CDR3 DNA: 45 bases, framed from base 1. Trimming takes 2 bases from V and 0 bases from J, and the germline ends sit 10 bases apart.

This clonotype originated in a man aged 18-30 years in good health. The specimen was blood. The chain uses TRBV5-1 and TRBJ2-3, with the D gene not clear enough to name. In nucleotide form, the sequence is TGCGCCAGCAGCTTCAAGGGCTCGAGCACAGATACGCAGTATTTT. This yields the protein CASSFKGSSTDTQYF.